The rows below give T cell receptor beta chains drawn from one sample of a study of blood T cell repertoires in COVID-19. Sequencing was performed with immunoSEQ multiplex PCR; in TCRdb, only in-frame clones are kept and a portion is missing. Of a few hundred thousand clones listed, 80% to 85% were seen once; the top ten hold 5% to 6%. The sequenced material came from PBMCs or T cells enriched from blood (not recorded which). The receptors come from a woman in her fifties or sixties who had recovered from COVID-19. Both conserved end residues are part of each CDR3. Fields, in order: J gene, V gene, D gene, clone size, CDR3 DNA, CDR3 protein. The D gene is left open where the match is weak. Where a row states a size, it is once, few, many or the class of an expanded clone; other rows omit it.

J: TRBJ1-2
V: TRBV19
D: -
size: -
DNA: TGTGCCAGTAGTATACTTGGCCCCAGGGGCCGGACCGGCTACACCTTC
CDR3: CASSILGPRGRTGYTF

J: TRBJ1-6
V: TRBV2
D: TRBD1
size: -
DNA: TGTGCCACAAGCCGGGACAGGGGGCGAGTCGATTCACCCCTCCACTTT
CDR3: CATSRDRGRVDSPLHF

J: TRBJ1-2
V: TRBV6-5
D: -
size: -
DNA: TGTGCCAGCAGTTACTCTTCAGATGGCTACACCTTC
CDR3: CASSYSSDGYTF

J: TRBJ1-1
V: TRBV6-5
D: -
size: -
DNA: TGTGCCAGCAGTTCCCCCGGGGCTGAAGCTTTCTTT
CDR3: CASSSPGAEAFF

J: TRBJ2-2
V: TRBV7-2
D: TRBD2
size: -
DNA: TGTGCCAGCAGCATTAGCGGGGGGGCAACCGGGGAGCTGTTTTTT
CDR3: CASSISGGATGELFF

J: TRBJ1-2
V: TRBV7-9
D: TRBD1
size: -
DNA: TGTGCCAGCAGCTCAGGGGGAAGTAACTATGGCTACACCTTC
CDR3: CASSSGGSNYGYTF

J: TRBJ1-1
V: TRBV28
D: -
size: -
DNA: TGTGCCAGCAGTACCCCCTCAGGGGTGACTGAAGCTTTCTTT
CDR3: CASSTPSGVTEAFF

J: TRBJ2-2
V: TRBV6-5
D: -
size: -
DNA: TGTGCCAGCAATTCGGGCGGGGCCGGGACCGGGGAGCTGTTTTTT
CDR3: CASNSGGAGTGELFF

J: TRBJ2-3
V: TRBV9
D: TRBD2
size: -
DNA: TGTGCCAGCACCCGGACTAGCGGGGGGGGTACAGATACGCAGTATTTT
CDR3: CASTRTSGGGTDTQYF

J: TRBJ2-5
V: TRBV4-1
D: -
size: -
DNA: TGCGCCAGCAGCCAAGATAAACTAGGTCCCATTCAAGAGACCCAGTACTTC
CDR3: CASSQDKLGPIQETQYF

J: TRBJ2-5
V: TRBV7-2
D: -
size: -
DNA: TGTGCCAGCCGCGGGGTTGGGCAAGAGACCCAGTACTTC
CDR3: CASRGVGQETQYF

J: TRBJ2-7
V: TRBV11-2
D: -
size: -
DNA: TGTGCCAGCAGCTTAGACTGGCGCCCGGGGCAGTACTTC
CDR3: CASSLDWRPGQYF

J: TRBJ2-7
V: TRBV4-1
D: TRBD1
size: -
DNA: TGCGCCAGCAGCCAGGACAGGGGGCTCGAGCAGTACTTC
CDR3: CASSQDRGLEQYF

J: TRBJ2-1
V: TRBV20-1
D: -
size: -
DNA: TGCAGTGCGAGGGAGTACAATGAGCAGTTCTTC
CDR3: CSAREYNEQFF

J: TRBJ2-7
V: TRBV7-2
D: TRBD1
size: -
DNA: TGTGCCAGCAGCTCCGATTTTGTCGGACAGGGGGTCCTTTACGAGCAGTACTTC
CDR3: CASSSDFVGQGVLYEQYF

J: TRBJ2-2
V: TRBV4-3
D: -
size: -
DNA: TGCGCCAGCAGTCCGTCCAGGGCCCCCTCCGGGGAGCTGTTTTTT
CDR3: CASSPSRAPSGELFF

J: TRBJ2-2
V: TRBV11-2
D: -
size: -
DNA: TGTGCCAGCAGCGCCCAGGGGTTGCCGAACACCGGGGAGCTGTTTTTT
CDR3: CASSAQGLPNTGELFF

J: TRBJ1-1
V: TRBV7-2
D: TRBD1
size: -
DNA: TGTGCCAGCAGCTTAGAGGTCAGGGGGTTCGCTGAAGCTTTCTTT
CDR3: CASSLEVRGFAEAFF

J: TRBJ2-3
V: TRBV24-1
D: -
size: few
DNA: TGTGCCACCAGTGACACGGGGGGCACAGATACGCAGTATTTT
CDR3: CATSDTGGTDTQYF

J: TRBJ1-2
V: TRBV3-1/TRBV3-2
D: -
size: -
DNA: TGTGCCAGCAGCCCACAGGGATTTGGCTACACCTTC
CDR3: CASSPQGFGYTF

J: TRBJ2-2
V: TRBV6-5
D: -
size: -
DNA: TGTGCCACAAACTCGAACACCGGGGAGCTGTTTTTT
CDR3: CATNSNTGELFF

J: TRBJ2-7
V: TRBV7-8
D: TRBD1
size: -
DNA: TGTGCCAGCAGCTTCGGGACAGGGGACTACGAGCAGTACTTC
CDR3: CASSFGTGDYEQYF

J: TRBJ1-1
V: TRBV10-3
D: -
size: -
DNA: TGTGCCATCAGTCCAGGCAGGGGCCACACTGAAGCTTTCTTT
CDR3: CAISPGRGHTEAFF

J: TRBJ1-2
V: TRBV5-4
D: -
size: -
DNA: TGTGCCAGCAGCTGGGGCCGGACAGCTAACTATGGCTACACCTTC
CDR3: CASSWGRTANYGYTF

J: TRBJ2-5
V: TRBV18
D: -
size: -
DNA: TGTGCCAGCTCACCGGGGCGGCAACAAGAGACCCAGTACTTC
CDR3: CASSPGRQQETQYF

J: TRBJ1-6
V: TRBV30
D: TRBD1
size: -
DNA: TGTGCGGGACAGGGGGAGAATTCACCCCTCCACTTT
CDR3: CAGQGENSPLHF

J: TRBJ2-2
V: TRBV9
D: -
size: -
DNA: TGTGCCAGCAGCGTAGGGGGTACAGGTAACACCGGGGAGCTGTTTTTT
CDR3: CASSVGGTGNTGELFF

J: TRBJ1-2
V: TRBV10-3
D: -
size: once
DNA: TGTGCCATCAGCCCCCCGGGACATCACGGCTACACCTTC
CDR3: CAISPPGHHGYTF

J: TRBJ1-5
V: TRBV27
D: -
size: -
DNA: TGTGCCAGCAGTTTAGGGGGCCCTGGCAATCAGCCCCAGCATTTT
CDR3: CASSLGGPGNQPQHF

J: TRBJ1-3
V: TRBV7-6
D: TRBD1
size: -
DNA: TGTGCCAGCAGCCAATCAGTGGGACAGGGTTCAGGAAACACCATATATTTT
CDR3: CASSQSVGQGSGNTIYF

J: TRBJ1-5
V: TRBV4-1
D: -
size: -
DNA: TGCGCCAGCAGCCAGCGAACCCCGAGCAATCAGCCCCAGCATTTT
CDR3: CASSQRTPSNQPQHF

J: TRBJ1-1
V: TRBV28
D: TRBD1
size: -
DNA: TGTGCCAGCAGTTGGGGACAGGGGGGCCGAACAACTGAAGCTTTCTTT
CDR3: CASSWGQGGRTTEAFF

J: TRBJ1-2
V: TRBV9
D: -
size: -
DNA: TGTGCCAGCAGCTCTAGTCCGGGGGAGATGAACTATGGCTACACCTTC
CDR3: CASSSSPGEMNYGYTF

J: TRBJ1-1
V: TRBV19
D: TRBD1
size: -
DNA: TGTGCCAGTAGTATAGATAAAGGGAGGTTTTCGGACAGGGGGATTGCTGAAGCTTTCTTT
CDR3: CASSIDKGRFSDRGIAEAFF

J: TRBJ2-1
V: TRBV7-9
D: TRBD1
size: -
DNA: TGTGCCAGCATTTTCGTCGGACAGGGGTACAATGAGCAGTTCTTC
CDR3: CASIFVGQGYNEQFF

J: TRBJ2-5
V: TRBV6-2/TRBV6-3
D: -
size: once
DNA: TGTGCCAGCAGTTACTTAGACCAAGAGACCCAGTACTTC
CDR3: CASSYLDQETQYF

J: TRBJ2-2
V: TRBV14
D: -
size: -
DNA: TGTGCCAGCAAGGGGCAGGCAACGACCGGGGAGCTGTTTTTT
CDR3: CASKGQATTGELFF

J: TRBJ1-2
V: TRBV7-2
D: -
size: -
DNA: TGTGCCAGCAGCTTAAGCAGGGAAGGCTACACCTTC
CDR3: CASSLSREGYTF

J: TRBJ1-1
V: TRBV29-1
D: -
size: -
DNA: TGCAGCGAGGGAGGGCCCGCGGGAACTGAAGCTTTCTTT
CDR3: CSEGGPAGTEAFF

J: TRBJ2-1
V: TRBV5-1
D: -
size: -
DNA: TGCGCCAGCAGCTCCAACCTAGCAAATGAGCAGTTCTTC
CDR3: CASSSNLANEQFF

J: TRBJ1-2
V: TRBV5-4
D: -
size: once
DNA: TGTGCCAGCAGCTTGGTCGGAGCGGCGGGATCTAATGGCTACACCTTC
CDR3: CASSLVGAAGSNGYTF

J: TRBJ2-7
V: TRBV29-1
D: TRBD2
size: -
DNA: TGCAGCGTAGACGGACTAGCGGGTACCTACGAGCAGTACTTC
CDR3: CSVDGLAGTYEQYF

J: TRBJ2-7
V: TRBV4-3
D: -
size: -
DNA: TGCGCCAGCAGCCAAGATTCGGGGATTGGGCAGTACTTC
CDR3: CASSQDSGIGQYF

J: TRBJ1-1
V: TRBV5-1
D: TRBD1
size: -
DNA: TGCGCCAGCAACACCGGGACAGTGAACACTGAAGCTTTCTTT
CDR3: CASNTGTVNTEAFF

J: TRBJ2-2
V: TRBV6-2/TRBV6-3
D: TRBD2
size: -
DNA: TGTGCCAGCAGTTACGGATGGGGACTAGCGGGGGATACCGGGGAGCTGTTTTTT
CDR3: CASSYGWGLAGDTGELFF

J: TRBJ1-2
V: TRBV7-9
D: TRBD1
size: -
DNA: TGTGCCAGCAGCTTTGGGGGGACAGAGTATGGCTACACCTTC
CDR3: CASSFGGTEYGYTF

J: TRBJ1-2
V: TRBV7-9
D: TRBD1
size: -
DNA: TGTGCCAGCAGCTTAGGCCAGGGGGAGGATGGCTACACCTTC
CDR3: CASSLGQGEDGYTF

J: TRBJ1-2
V: TRBV6-5
D: -
size: -
DNA: TGTGCCAGCGCCGTAAACGATGGAGGTGGCTACACCTTC
CDR3: CASAVNDGGGYTF

J: TRBJ2-5
V: TRBV27
D: -
size: once
DNA: TGTGCCAGCAGGAGCCCCGGGTCGGAGACCCAGTACTTC
CDR3: CASRSPGSETQYF

J: TRBJ1-5
V: TRBV19
D: -
size: -
DNA: TGTGCCAGTATAGGGGGAGCGGTTAGCAATCAGCCCCAGCATTTT
CDR3: CASIGGAVSNQPQHF

J: TRBJ1-1
V: TRBV30
D: -
size: -
DNA: TGTGCCTGGAGGGCGGCGAACACTGAAGCTTTCTTT
CDR3: CAWRAANTEAFF